This paragraph reports one T cell receptor beta chain. Germline-derived CDR1 and CDR2 are MDHEN and SYDVKM. The CDR3 runs 17 residues. Trimming cost V 3 bases and J 2 bases, with 19 bases left between them. These data belong to a study of T cell responses to AZD1222 COVID-19 vaccine. Assay used: immunoSEQ multiplex PCR; TCRdb lists only in-frame clones, some missing. The repertoire includes 150,000 to 200,000 clones, 80% to 95% of them detected once, and 2% to 2.5% sits in the top ten. This sequence joins TRBV28 and TRBJ1-2; the D is unclear. The receptor comes from an adult in good health. The sample was peripheral blood, taken on day 0 of AZD1222 vaccination. Here the CDR3 DNA reads TGTGCCAGCAGTTTGAAGATAGTCCACTACTTGAACTATGGCTACACCTTC. Translating it yields CASSLKIVHYLNYGYTF.